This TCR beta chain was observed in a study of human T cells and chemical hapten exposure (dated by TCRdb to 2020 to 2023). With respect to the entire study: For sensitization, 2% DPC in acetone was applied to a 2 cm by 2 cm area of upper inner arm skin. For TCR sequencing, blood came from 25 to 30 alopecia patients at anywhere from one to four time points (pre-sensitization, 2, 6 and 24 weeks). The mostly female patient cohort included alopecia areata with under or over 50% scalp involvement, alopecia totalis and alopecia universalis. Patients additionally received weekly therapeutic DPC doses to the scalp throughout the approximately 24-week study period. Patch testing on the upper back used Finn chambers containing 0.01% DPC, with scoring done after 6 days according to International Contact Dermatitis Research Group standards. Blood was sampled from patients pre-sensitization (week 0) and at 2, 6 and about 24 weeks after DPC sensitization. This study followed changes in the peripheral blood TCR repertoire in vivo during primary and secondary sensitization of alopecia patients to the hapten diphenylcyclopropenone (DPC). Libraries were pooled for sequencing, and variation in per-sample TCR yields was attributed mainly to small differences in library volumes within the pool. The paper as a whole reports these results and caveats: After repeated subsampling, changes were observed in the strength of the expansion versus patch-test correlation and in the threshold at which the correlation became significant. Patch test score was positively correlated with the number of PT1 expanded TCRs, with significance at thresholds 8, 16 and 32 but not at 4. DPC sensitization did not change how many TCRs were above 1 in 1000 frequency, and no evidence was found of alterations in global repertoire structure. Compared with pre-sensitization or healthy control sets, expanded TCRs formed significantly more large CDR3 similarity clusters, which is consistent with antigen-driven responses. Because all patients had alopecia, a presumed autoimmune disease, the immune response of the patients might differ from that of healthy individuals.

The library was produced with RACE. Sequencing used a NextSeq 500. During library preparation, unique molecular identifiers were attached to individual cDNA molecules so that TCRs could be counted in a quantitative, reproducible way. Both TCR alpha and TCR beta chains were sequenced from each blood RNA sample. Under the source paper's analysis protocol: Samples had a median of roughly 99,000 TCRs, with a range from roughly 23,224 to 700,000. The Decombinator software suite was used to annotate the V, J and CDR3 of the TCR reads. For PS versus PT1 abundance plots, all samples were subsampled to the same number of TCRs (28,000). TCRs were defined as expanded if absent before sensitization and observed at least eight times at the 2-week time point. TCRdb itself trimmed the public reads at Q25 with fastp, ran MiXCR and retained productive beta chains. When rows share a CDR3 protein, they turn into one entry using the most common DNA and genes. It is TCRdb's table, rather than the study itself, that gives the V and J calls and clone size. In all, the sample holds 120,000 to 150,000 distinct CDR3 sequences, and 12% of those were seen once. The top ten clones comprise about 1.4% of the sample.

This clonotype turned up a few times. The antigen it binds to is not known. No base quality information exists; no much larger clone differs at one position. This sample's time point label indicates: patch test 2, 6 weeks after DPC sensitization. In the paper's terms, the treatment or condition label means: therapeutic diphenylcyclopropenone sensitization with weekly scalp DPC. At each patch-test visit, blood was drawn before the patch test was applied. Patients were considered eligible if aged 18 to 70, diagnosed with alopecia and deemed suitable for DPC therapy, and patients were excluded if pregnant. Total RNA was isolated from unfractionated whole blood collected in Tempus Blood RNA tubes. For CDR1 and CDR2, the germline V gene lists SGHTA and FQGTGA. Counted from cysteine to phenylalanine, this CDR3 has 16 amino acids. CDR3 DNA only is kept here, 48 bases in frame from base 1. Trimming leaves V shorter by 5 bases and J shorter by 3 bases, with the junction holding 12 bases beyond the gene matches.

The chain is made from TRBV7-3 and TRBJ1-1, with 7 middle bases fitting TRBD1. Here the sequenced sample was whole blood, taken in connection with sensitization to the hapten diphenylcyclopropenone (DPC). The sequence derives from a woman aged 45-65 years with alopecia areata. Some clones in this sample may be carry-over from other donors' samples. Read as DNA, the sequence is TGTGCCAGCAGCCAAGCGGGACAGCTAGTTTACACTGAAGCTTTCTTT. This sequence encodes CASSQAGQLVYTEAFF.